This T cell receptor beta chain was retrieved from a study of Ad26.COV2.S vaccination and SARS-CoV-2 variants. Repertoires were generated with immunoSEQ multiplex PCR, while TCRdb's copy carries only in-frame clones and drops some. The table includes roughly 300,000 clones, about nine tenths detected once. V gave up 0 bases and J gave up 3 bases, with 9 bases separating them. The CDR3 consists of 15 residues. CDR1 LGHDT and CDR2 YNNKEL come from the germline V gene (reference sequence). Treatment given: approximately 18 received Ad26.COV2.S at low or high dose, single or two shots; about 5 received placebo; per-sample allocation not given. It was on day 63 after the first vaccine or placebo injection that samples were taken.

The TCR was taken from a person between 18 and 59 years old who received the Ad26.COV2.S COVID-19 vaccine or a placebo. The chain links TRBV3-1 (or the pseudogene TRBV3-2) to TRBJ2-4; D ambiguous. The material sequenced was peripheral blood, taken in a trial of Ad26.COV2.S vaccine versus placebo. DNA for the CDR3: TGTGCCAGCAGCCAAGATCATAGGAGCAAAAACATTCAGTACTTC. Translation gives CASSQDHRSKNIQYF.